What follows are 19 T cell receptor beta chains derived from one specimen sequenced in a study of a mutant IDH1 vaccine in newly diagnosed glioma. Profiled with immunoSEQ multiplex PCR; TCRdb holds only in-frame clones, not every one. The table includes 25,000 to 30,000 clones, about four fifths detected once. Time point given: week 23, last vaccination. Each vaccine dose was 300 ug of mutant IDH1 20-mer peptide, with topical imiquimod. These receptors' targets are unknown. The sequencing used PBMCs, collected from a glioma patient whose treatment included an IDH1 peptide vaccine. The receptors come from a woman aged 25-40 years with glioma.

The J gene is TRBJ1-1, the V gene TRBV4-1, with TRBD1 matching 10 bases. V shed 3 bases, J shed 6 bases, and the junction held 4 bases outside the gene matches. Germline V CDR1 and CDR2: MGHRA, YSYEKL. This CDR3 region has 14 residues. CDR3 nucleotide sequence: TGCGCCAGCAGCCATCTAGGACAGGGGGCTGAAGCTTTCTTT. Amino acids: CASSHLGQGAEAFF.

This chain links TRBV7-2 with TRBJ2-7, with D possibly TRBD1 on 6 matching bases. This CDR3 contains 13 residues. V was trimmed by 4 bases and J by 3 bases, leaving 10 bases between them. Germline CDR1 reads SGHTA; CDR2 reads FQGNSA. The CDR3 here is CASSYREDYEQYF. CDR3 coding DNA: TGTGCCAGCAGCTACAGGGAAGACTACGAGCAGTACTTC.

This chain links TRBV6-5 with TRBJ1-3, with 7 bases fitting TRBD1. Looked up from germline, CDR1 is MNHEY and CDR2 is SVGAGI. The CDR3 totals 14 residues. Germline trimming cut 5 bases from V and 5 bases from J; bases unmatched to any gene: 6. The CDR3 bases are TGTGCCAGCAGTCAACAGGGGTGGAGAAACACCATATATTTT. Translated, it gives CASSQQGWRNTIYF.

V is TRBV5-4 and J is TRBJ1-1; D gene uncertain. The CDR3 is made up of 13 amino acids. The germline V gene encodes CDR1 SGHNT and CDR2 YYREEE (reference sequence). The germline V and J ends were trimmed by 1 base and 3 bases, with 7 bases remaining between them. As DNA, the CDR3 is TGTGCCAGCAGCTTGCGGAGGGACACTGAAGCTTTCTTT. Translation gives CASSLRRDTEAFF.

This rearrangement joins TRBV5-1 to TRBJ1-6; 9 positions match TRBD1. CDR1 is SGHRS and CDR2 is YFSETQ in the germline V gene. After removal of 5 bases from V and 6 bases from J, the junction contained 6 bases not matched to a gene. CDR3 size: 15 residues. This chain's CDR3 is CASSLMDRGNSPLHF. Written as DNA, the CDR3 is TGCGCCAGCAGTCTCATGGACAGGGGTAATTCACCCCTCCACTTT.

The CDR3 sequence is CASSLPLELTEAFF. The CDR3 DNA is TGTGCCAGCAGCTTACCCCTTGAGCTTACTGAAGCTTTCTTT. This chain uses TRBV7-9 with TRBJ1-1; no firm D call. The CDR3 runs to 14 residues. The V gene lost 2 bases and the J gene lost 5 bases, with 12 bases spanning the gap. Germline assignment: CDR1 SEHNR and CDR2 FQNEAQ (reference sequence).

The V gene is TRBV29-1, the J gene TRBJ1-1; a weak D match, TRBD1 (5 bases). CDR1 and CDR2 from the germline V gene are SQVTM and ANQGSEA. The CDR3 totals 15 residues. V lost 7 bases, J lost 5 bases, and 23 bases lay in between. The CDR3 is CSALNPDSRWTEAFF. Written as DNA, the CDR3 is TGCAGCGCCCTGAACCCCGACAGTCGATGGACTGAAGCTTTCTTT. The full variable domain, rest sourced from reference TRBV29-1 and TRBJ1-1, is SAVISQKPSRDICQRGTSLTIQCQVDSQVTMMFWYRQQPGQSLTLIATANQGSEATYESGFVIDKFPISRPNLTFSTLTVSNMSPEDSSIYLCSALNPDSRWTEAFFGQGTRLTVV.

This sequence joins TRBV4-2 and TRBJ2-2; 11 nucleotides match TRBD2. The CDR3 runs to 18 residues. Germline trimming cut 0 bases from V and 2 bases from J; bases unmatched to any gene: 5. The germline CDR1 and CDR2 sequences are LGHNA and YNFKEQ. The CDR3 DNA is TGTGCCAGCAGCCAAGACATAGCGGGGGGGAGCAACACCGGGGAGCTGTTTTTT. Translated: CASSQDIAGGSNTGELFF.

V usage is TRBV23-1 and J usage is TRBJ2-7, with D possibly matching TRBD2 (6 bases). TRBV23-1 is identified as an open reading frame with a role that is uncertain. The ends were cut back, 8 bases at V and 7 bases at J, with 18 bases in the middle. This CDR3 region has 13 residues. CDR3 region: CASPGPEGGEQYF. Written as DNA, the CDR3 is TGCGCCAGCCCGGGGCCGGAGGGCGGGGAGCAGTACTTC.

The chain has TRBV6-5 and TRBJ2-4; TRBD1 matches at 7 bases. J was trimmed by 7 bases and V by 6 bases; bases with no gene match: 9. CDR3 length: 14 residues. CDR1 MNHEY and CDR2 SVGAGI come from the germline V gene. CDR3 residues: CASSPLQGNNIQYF. The DNA for the CDR3 is TGTGCCAGCAGCCCGTTACAGGGGAACAACATTCAGTACTTC.

This chain connects TRBV19 to TRBJ2-3; 8 bases are shared with TRBD2. The CDR3 is 14 amino acids. The J segment lost 6 bases and the V segment lost 6 bases, leaving 8 bases of the junction unmatched. CDR1 LNHDA and CDR2 SQIVND come from the germline V gene (reference sequence). The chain's CDR3 is CASRPPGGQDTQYF. CDR3 bases: TGTGCCAGTAGGCCCCCGGGGGGGCAGGATACGCAGTATTTT.

This chain uses TRBV7-3 with TRBJ2-5; possible D gene TRBD2, 6 bases. Trimming took off 8 bases at V and 1 base at J, with 11 bases between the two ends. The germline V gene encodes CDR1 SGHTA and CDR2 FQGTGA. CDR3 length equals 13 residues. The CDR3 region is CASGRTTQETQYF. DNA of the CDR3: TGTGCCAGCGGAAGGACTACCCAAGAGACCCAGTACTTC.

This chain connects TRBV4-2 to TRBJ2-1; TRBD1 might be the D (6 bases). Germline lookup yields CDR1 LGHNA and CDR2 YNFKEQ. Trimming pared 3 bases from V and 3 bases from J, leaving 9 bases between. The CDR3 runs 14 residues. The CDR3, as DNA: TGTGCCAGCAGCCAGGAGACAGGCTACAATGAGCAGTTCTTC. This gives the protein CASSQETGYNEQFF.

The chain carries TRBV7-2 and TRBJ1-2; D gene unclear. CDR1 and CDR2 (germline): SGHTA, FQGNSA. Trimming cost V 0 bases and J 6 bases, with 8 bases left between them. The CDR3 contains 13 residues. CDR3 sequence: CASSLAGNDGYTF. The CDR3 region has the DNA TGTGCCAGCAGCTTAGCAGGGAATGATGGCTACACCTTC.

The V gene is TRBV19, the J gene TRBJ1-1, with 7 bases that match TRBD1. CDR1 LNHDA and CDR2 SQIVND come from the germline V gene (reference sequence). The ends lost 10 bases at V and 1 base at J; junction bases unmatched: 6. There are 13 residues in the CDR3. The chain's CDR3 is CAIEDRQNTEAFF. The CDR3 DNA reads as TGTGCCATAGAGGACAGGCAGAACACTGAAGCTTTCTTT.

The chain combines TRBV4-1 with TRBJ2-7, with no clear D. Per the germline V gene, CDR1 is MGHRA and CDR2 is YSYEKL. The CDR3 loop spans 13 amino acids. Trimming left V 0 bases short and J 6 bases short, with 9 bases between. This CDR3 is CASSQDRVGEQYF. The DNA for the CDR3 is TGCGCCAGCAGCCAAGATAGGGTGGGCGAGCAGTACTTC.

This clone was picked up one time. The CDR3: CASSQTNYGYTF. The CDR3 nucleotides read TGTGCCAGCAGCCAGACCAACTATGGCTACACCTTC. This chain joins TRBV6-6 and TRBJ1-2, with D unresolved. This CDR3 has 12 residues. Trimming removed 6 bases at V and 2 bases at J, with 7 bases between. Looked up from germline, CDR1 is MNHNY and CDR2 is SVGAGI (reference sequence).

The V call is TRBV5-6, the J call TRBJ1-5; a weak D match, TRBD1 (5 bases). Trimming took off 4 bases at V and 3 bases at J, with 17 bases between the two ends. Looked up from germline, CDR1 is SGHDT and CDR2 is YYEEEE. The CDR3 sequence is 16 residues long. The CDR3 nucleotides are TGTGCCAGCAGCCCCTTCGGGACCTCTCACAATCAGCCCCAGCATTTT. Encoded protein: CASSPFGTSHNQPQHF.

The gene calls are TRBV14 and TRBJ1-2; D remains ambiguous. The CDR3 contains 13 residues. Trimming took off 4 bases at V and 4 bases at J, with 10 bases between the two ends. In germline, CDR1 is SGHDN, CDR2 FVKESK. DNA of the CDR3: TGTGCCAGCAGCCCCGGGTCGGGCTATGGCTACACCTTC. This sequence encodes CASSPGSGYGYTF.